One sample yielded the 3 T cell receptor beta chains listed below, sequenced in a study of T cell responses to AZD1222 COVID-19 vaccine. Produced via immunoSEQ multiplex PCR; TCRdb's table is partial and in-frame only. The sample includes 120,000 to 150,000 clones, about 89% seen only once; the top ten take 2.5% to 3%. The sample here was peripheral blood, taken on day 0 of MenACWY control vaccination. The receptors here all came from an adult in good health.

V is TRBV2 and J is TRBJ2-1; 9 bases align to TRBD2. The CDR3 has 19 amino acids. Germline values: CDR1 SNHLY, CDR2 FYNNEI. Unmatched junction bases numbered 11, after V lost 2 bases and J lost 0 bases. CDR3 DNA: TGTGCCAGCAGTGAAAGACTAGCGGCCACCGGGAGCTCCTACAATGAGCAGTTCTTC. It yields the protein CASSERLAATGSSYNEQFF.

In its sample, this clone was seen once. The J gene is TRBJ2-1, the V gene TRBV27, with a weak D call TRBD2 (7 bases). Germline lookup yields CDR1 MNHEY and CDR2 SMNVEV (reference sequence). Trimming left V 5 bases short and J 8 bases short, with 19 bases between. The CDR3 spans 15 residues. The CDR3 is CASSPEGGPRDEQFF. The DNA of the CDR3 is TGTGCCAGCAGTCCCGAGGGGGGGCCTAGGGATGAGCAGTTCTTC.

The chain links TRBV13 to TRBJ2-7, with D possibly called TRBD1 or TRBD2 (5 bases each). Trimming pared 5 bases from V and 2 bases from J, leaving 10 bases between. From germline, CDR1 is PRHDT and CDR2 FYEKMQ (reference sequence). This CDR3 contains 13 residues. CDR3 sequence (DNA): TGTGCCAGCAGCGTCTGGGGGACCTACGAGCAGTACTTC. Its translation: CASSVWGTYEQYF.